The clone carrying this T cell receptor beta chain was counted ten times or more. As yet, its antigen is unknown. The data stem from a study of T-cell memory formation after mild COVID-19. Study at large: The two donors had largely donor-specific TCR clusters. General study findings and limits: Contracting CD4+ clones sat mainly in CM and EM; CD8+ in EMRA.

J was trimmed by 13 bases and V by 0 bases; bases with no gene match: 9. The CDR3 length is 14 residues. From germline, CDR1 is DFQATT and CDR2 SNEGSKA (reference sequence). TCRdb recomputed calls from the 5' RACE reads with MiXCR, one row per CDR3 protein. The repertoire holds roughly 190,000 distinct CDR3 sequences, with 15% to 20% as singletons. The chain joins TRBV20-1 to TRBJ1-6; 7 bases fit TRBD1. Sequenced: PBMCs or a T cell subset sorted from them (not recorded which). This clonotype was obtained from an adult woman who had mild COVID-19 (a few samples of this study predate the infection). Cell type and time point are not known. CDR3 nucleotides: TGCAGTGCTAGAGATCTTGACAGGGCTTATCCCCTCCACTTT. It is translated as CSARDLDRAYPLHF.